Shown below are 10 T cell receptor beta chains from a single sample sequenced in a study of control samples from healthy donors and cancer patients. Produced via immunoSEQ multiplex PCR; TCRdb's table is partial and in-frame only. This sample has some 160,000 clones, with approximately 96% found just once. Sequencing was carried out using blood. The receptors were gathered from a woman aged 40 to 55 in good health.

The chain uses TRBV7-2 and TRBJ1-3, with D hard to call. The germline V gene has CDR1 SGHTA and CDR2 FQGNSA. V was shortened by 5 bases and J by 0 bases, with 8 bases between the two germline ends. This CDR3 is built from 14 residues. Here the CDR3 DNA reads TGTGCCAGCAGCCCCCGGGCCTCTGGAAACACCATATATTTT. Its protein is CASSPRASGNTIYF.

The chain employs TRBV5-5 and TRBJ1-6; D is uncertain. V gave up 5 bases and J gave up 9 bases, with 18 bases separating them. Germline CDR1 and CDR2: SGHKS and YYEKEE (reference sequence). CDR3 length equals 15 residues. Here the CDR3 reads CASSLRALESSPLHF. The CDR3 coding sequence is TGTGCCAGCAGTTTGAGGGCATTAGAGAGTTCACCCCTCCACTTT.

This chain's CDR3 is CASSLLWVGNTGELFF. The CDR3 DNA is TGCGCCAGCAGCTTGTTATGGGTGGGGAACACCGGGGAGCTGTTTTTT. V usage is TRBV5-1 and J usage is TRBJ2-2; D is unresolved. The CDR3 has 16 amino acids. Trimming removed 1 base from V and 1 base from J, with 11 bases in between. Germline V CDR1 and CDR2: SGHRS, YFSETQ.

The chain joins TRBV7-2 to TRBJ1-2; 9 nucleotides agree with TRBD1. The CDR3 runs 14 residues. Germline trimming cut 5 bases from V and 4 bases from J; bases unmatched to any gene: 5. The germline gives CDR1 SGHTA, CDR2 FQGNSA. The CDR3 DNA is TGTGCCAGCAGCGCTGACAGGGGGTTCTATGGCTACACCTTC. This encodes CASSADRGFYGYTF.

The chain joins TRBV9 to TRBJ2-5; 7 bases map to TRBD1. CDR1 SGDLS and CDR2 YYNGEE come from the germline V gene. The CDR3 totals 16 residues. With V trimmed by 4 bases and J by 4 bases, 13 bases remained unmatched. The CDR3 here is CASSSSGTVWGETQYF. The CDR3 DNA sequence: TGTGCCAGCAGCTCCTCGGGGACAGTGTGGGGAGAGACCCAGTACTTC.

This sequence joins TRBV27 and TRBJ1-2, with D perhaps TRBD1 (6 bases). This CDR3 is 15 amino acids long. Trimming cost V 2 bases and J 7 bases, with 17 bases left between them. Germline V gene lookup returns CDR1 MNHEY and CDR2 SMNVEV (reference sequence). The CDR3 reads CASSLQGPLKGGYTF. The CDR3 DNA is TGTGCCAGCAGTTTACAGGGGCCCCTCAAAGGTGGCTACACCTTC.

The chain has TRBV19 and TRBJ2-7, with D possibly TRBD2 on 6 matching bases. The germline V gene encodes CDR1 LNHDA and CDR2 SQIVND (reference sequence). This CDR3 has 14 residues. Trimming stripped 4 bases from V and 4 bases from J, with 14 bases between. The CDR3 nucleotides are TGTGCCAGTAGTAGTCGGAGGGCCGGTTACGAGCAGTACTTC. Translation gives CASSSRRAGYEQYF.

The CDR3 DNA reads TGTGCCACCAGCAGAGAAGTCGGGACTCCAGAGGATGGCTACACCTTC. Translated, it gives CATSREVGTPEDGYTF. The rearrangement joins TRBV15 to TRBJ1-2; TRBD1 is a possible D gene (5 bases). Germline V lookup: CDR1 LNHNV, CDR2 YYDKDF (reference sequence). Trimming left V 0 bases short and J 6 bases short, with 17 bases between. The CDR3 contains 16 residues.

The genes are TRBV27 and TRBJ2-7, with D perhaps TRBD1 (5 bases). V lost 3 bases to trimming and J lost 6 bases, with 9 bases between them. The germline CDR1 and CDR2 sequences are MNHEY and SMNVEV (reference sequence). The CDR3 length is 12 residues. The CDR3 loop is CASSFLGVEQYF. CDR3 coding DNA: TGTGCCAGCAGTTTTTTAGGGGTCGAGCAGTACTTC.

V usage is TRBV7-3 and J usage is TRBJ2-5, with D perhaps matching TRBD2 (6 bases). V lost 1 base to trimming and J lost 1 base, with 10 bases between them. The CDR3 has 15 amino acids. Germline V gives CDR1 SGHTA, CDR2 FQGTGA. CDR3 residues: CASSLSRDSQETQYF. CDR3 DNA sequence: TGTGCCAGCAGCTTAAGCCGGGACTCCCAAGAGACCCAGTACTTC.